The rows below give T cell receptor beta chains drawn from one sample of a study of blood T cells in healthy people across ages. MiXCR, run by TCRdb on the 5' RACE reads, gives a single entry per CDR3 protein. The top ten clones hold more than 6% of a sample with about 1,500,000 distinct CDR3 sequences, under 30% of them seen once. The sequenced sample was blood. The receptor set was obtained from a woman under 40 in good health. Both conserved end residues are part of each CDR3. The D gene is left open where the match is weak. Only part of the rows carry a size: once, few, many, or a class if the clone is expanded.

j_gene,v_gene,abundance,d_gene,CDR3aa,CDR3nt
TRBJ2-7,TRBV9,many,TRBD2,CASSPLLAGVYEQYF,TGTGCCAGCAGCCCTCTTTTAGCGGGAGTATACGAGCAGTACTTC
TRBJ2-7,TRBV6-6,NA,NA,CASSYSSFAGYYEQYF,TGTGCCAGCAGTTACTCTTCGTTTGCAGGGTACTACGAGCAGTACTTC
TRBJ2-5,TRBV19,few,TRBD2,CASSGRLAENEQYF,TGTGCCAGTAGTGGTAGACTAGCGGAAAATGAGCAGTACTTC
TRBJ2-1,TRBV12-3/TRBV12-4,few,NA,CASSLVTGDNEQFF,TGTGCCAGCAGTTTAGTTACTGGAGACAATGAGCAGTTCTTC
TRBJ1-2,TRBV14,many,NA,CASSQGYYGYTF,TGTGCCAGCAGTCAGGGTTACTATGGCTACACCTTC
TRBJ1-6,TRBV12-3/TRBV12-4,NA,NA,CASSPGEGQNSPLHF,TGTGCCAGCAGCCCCGGGGAGGGTCAAAATTCACCCCTCCACTTT
TRBJ2-7,TRBV2,NA,TRBD2,CASSDATSGEPYEQYF,TGTGCCAGCAGTGACGCAACTAGCGGGGAGCCTTACGAGCAGTACTTC
TRBJ2-7,TRBV20-1,NA,TRBD2,CSAPRVWSGRAFSYNEQYF,TGCAGTGCTCCCCGAGTCTGGAGCGGGAGGGCCTTTTCCTACAATGAGCAGTACTTC
TRBJ2-1,TRBV7-2,NA,TRBD2,CASREAGGSDEQFF,TGTGCCAGCAGAGAAGCGGGAGGGAGCGATGAGCAGTTCTTC
TRBJ2-7,TRBV3-1,many,TRBD2,CASSQPGTSGSYEQYF,TGTGCCAGCAGCCAACCCGGGACTAGCGGCTCCTACGAGCAGTACTTC
TRBJ2-2,TRBV7-2,NA,NA,CASSLVSANTGELFF,TGTGCCAGCAGCTTAGTAAGCGCGAACACCGGGGAGCTGTTTTTT
TRBJ2-1,TRBV1,NA,NA,CTSSQVTKYNEQFF,TGCACCAGCAGCCAAGTGACTAAATACAATGAGCAGTTCTTC
TRBJ2-3,TRBV28,few,NA,CASSRAGITDTQYF,TGTGCCAGCAGTCGGGCAGGGATCACAGATACGCAGTATTTT
TRBJ2-5,TRBV12-3/TRBV12-4,NA,NA,CASSPRRGKTQYF,TGTGCCAGCAGTCCGAGGCGGGGAAAGACCCAGTACTTC
TRBJ2-2,TRBV20-1,NA,NA,CSARSYSNTGELFF,TGCAGTGCTAGGTCCTATTCGAACACCGGGGAGCTGTTTTTT
TRBJ2-7,TRBV12-3/TRBV12-4,NA,NA,CASSFSTGPSYEQYF,TGTGCCAGCAGTTTCAGCACAGGGCCCTCCTACGAGCAGTACTTC
TRBJ2-7,TRBV12-3/TRBV12-4,many,NA,CASSPLATAYEQYF,TGTGCCAGCAGCCCTCTGGCGACCGCCTACGAGCAGTACTTC
TRBJ1-3,TRBV20-1,NA,NA,CSARGASGNTIYF,TGCAGTGCTAGGGGGGCATCTGGAAACACCATATATTTT
TRBJ2-5,TRBV7-2,NA,NA,CASSSSKETQYF,TGTGCCAGCAGCTCCTCTAAGGAGACCCAGTACTTC
TRBJ2-7,TRBV5-1,NA,TRBD1,CASSPETDRTYEQYF,TGCGCCAGCAGCCCGGAGACGGACAGGACCTACGAGCAGTACTTC
TRBJ2-7,TRBV20-1,many,TRBD1,CSAPTGQGWNEQYF,TGCAGTGCACCAACCGGACAGGGGTGGAACGAGCAGTACTTC
TRBJ2-1,TRBV19,NA,TRBD1,CASSIDGTGVYNEQFF,TGTGCCAGTAGTATAGATGGGACAGGGGTTTACAATGAGCAGTTCTTC
TRBJ2-3,TRBV5-1,NA,TRBD2,CAGSGGILSSTDTQYF,TGCGCCGGCAGCGGGGGAATCCTCTCTAGCACAGATACGCAGTATTTT
TRBJ2-3,TRBV28,few,TRBD1,CASSTGGRTDTQYF,TGTGCCAGCAGTACAGGGGGACGCACAGATACGCAGTATTTT
TRBJ2-3,TRBV12-3/TRBV12-4,NA,TRBD2,CASSFRGGRMDAQYF,TGTGCCAGCAGTTTTAGGGGCGGGAGAATGGATGCGCAGTATTTT
TRBJ2-2,TRBV11-2,NA,NA,CASSLEWLAGELFF,TGTGCCAGCAGCTTAGAGTGGCTCGCCGGGGAGCTGTTTTTT
TRBJ2-7,TRBV29-1,many,TRBD2,CSVVAAGVIYEQYF,TGCAGCGTTGTCGCAGCGGGAGTCATTTACGAGCAGTACTTC
TRBJ1-5,TRBV12-3/TRBV12-4,few,TRBD1,CASRPDRANQPQHF,TGTGCCAGCAGACCGGACAGGGCGAATCAGCCCCAGCATTTT
TRBJ2-1,TRBV27,few,NA,CASQTLQPDGGRSYNEQFF,TGTGCCAGCCAAACGTTACAGCCAGATGGAGGGCGGTCCTACAATGAGCAGTTCTTC
TRBJ2-7,TRBV10-3,many,TRBD1,CAIRDRVHEQYF,TGTGCCATCAGGGACAGGGTTCACGAGCAGTACTTC
TRBJ1-4,TRBV7-2,NA,NA,CASSLVGSLGEKLFF,TGTGCCAGCAGCTTAGTAGGGAGTCTGGGGGAAAAACTGTTTTTT
TRBJ2-3,TRBV10-2,many,NA,CASRKTTDTQYF,TGCGCCAGCAGGAAAACCACAGATACGCAGTATTTT
TRBJ2-6,TRBV12-3/TRBV12-4,many,NA,CASSFYVGTVLPGANVLTF,TGTGCCAGCAGTTTCTATGTCGGGACGGTCCTACCTGGGGCCAACGTCCTGACTTTC